These T cell receptor beta chains were read from a single sample in a study of T cells after yellow fever vaccination. MiXCR, applied by TCRdb to the 5' RACE reads, yields one record per CDR3 protein. The data show hundreds of thousands of distinct CDR3 sequences, less than 9.5% seen once. The sequenced sample was CD4+ T cells sorted from PBMCs, obtained 5 days after the yellow fever booster vaccination. Every receptor here comes from a man between 18 and 29 years old who received the YFV17D yellow fever vaccine. Both conserved end residues are part of each CDR3. D genes are given only for firm matches. Expanded clones get a size class; other rows say once, few or many, or leave the size out.

v_call	cdr3_length	d_call	clone_size	j_call	cdr3_nt	cdr3_aa
TRBV7-6	20	-	few	TRBJ1-3	TGTGCCAGCAGCTTAGTCCCCGGGACACCCCAGTCGGGCTCTGGAAACACCATATATTTT	CASSLVPGTPQSGSGNTIYF
TRBV18	13	TRBD1	few	TRBJ2-7	TGTGCCAGCTCCAGGGGGTCAGACTACGAGCAGTACTTC	CASSRGSDYEQYF
TRBV12-3/TRBV12-4	10	-	many	TRBJ2-1	TGTGCCAGCAGTTTAAATGAGCAGTTCTTC	CASSLNEQFF
TRBV7-7	15	TRBD1	many	TRBJ2-3	TGTGCCAGCAGCCCCGGGGCAGGGGGTTCAGATACGCAGTATTTT	CASSPGAGGSDTQYF
TRBV20-1	12	-	few	TRBJ2-5	TGCAGTGCACAGGAAGGAGAGGAGACCCAGTACTTC	CSAQEGEETQYF
TRBV25-1	15	-	few	TRBJ1-6	TGTGCCAGCAGTGAGGCCACAGACTATAATTCACCCCTCCACTTT	CASSEATDYNSPLHF
TRBV4-2	14	-	few	TRBJ1-3	TGTGCCAGCAGCCAACAAGAAGGAGGAAACACCATATATTTT	CASSQQEGGNTIYF
TRBV4-2	14	-	once	TRBJ2-3	TGTGCCAGCAGCCAAGCAGGGTATCCAGATACGCAGTATTTT	CASSQAGYPDTQYF
TRBV19	16	-	few	TRBJ1-1	TGTGCCAGTAACGGGGACGCGGGAAAGGTGTCGACTGAAGCTTTCTTT	CASNGDAGKVSTEAFF
TRBV6-2/TRBV6-3	16	TRBD2	-	TRBJ2-4	TGTGCCAGCAGTTACGTAGCGGGGGAAGCCAAAAACATTCAGTACTTC	CASSYVAGEAKNIQYF
TRBV6-2/TRBV6-3	15	TRBD1	-	TRBJ1-6	TGTGCCACCCTCAGGGGGCCCGCGGATAATTCACCCCTCCACTTT	CATLRGPADNSPLHF
TRBV24-1	15	-	few	TRBJ2-2	TGTGCCACCAGTGAAGGGGACGTGTTAGCCGGGGAGCTGTTTTTT	CATSEGDVLAGELFF
TRBV15	16	-	many	TRBJ2-5	TGTGCCACCAGCAGAGATCTTCCCGCCAACCAAGAGACCCAGTACTTC	CATSRDLPANQETQYF
TRBV4-2	16	-	many	TRBJ2-3	TGTGCCAGCAGCCCCCTCGGGCAGGGGGGGACAGATACGCAGTATTTT	CASSPLGQGGTDTQYF
TRBV20-1	15	-	many	TRBJ2-3	TGCAGTGCTAGTCCCTTTCGGAGGGGGACAGATACGCAGTATTTT	CSASPFRRGTDTQYF
TRBV27	16	TRBD2	-	TRBJ2-1	TGTGCCAGCAGTCCAAGAGGGGCTAGCGGGGCCCATGAGCAGTTCTTC	CASSPRGASGAHEQFF
TRBV7-3	15	TRBD1	-	TRBJ1-1	TGTGCCAGCAGCTTTGCCGGGACAGCCAGGGCTGAAGCTTTCTTT	CASSFAGTARAEAFF
TRBV20-1	14	TRBD2	many	TRBJ2-2	TGCAGTGCCTCCGAGCGGGGGTCGGGCGGGGAGCTGTTTTTT	CSASERGSGGELFF
TRBV30	14	TRBD1	-	TRBJ2-7	TGTGCCTGGAGGAGGACAGGGGGCCCGCGGGAGCAGTACTTC	CAWRRTGGPREQYF
TRBV5-1	14	-	-	TRBJ2-5	TGCGCCAGCAGCCAACAGGGCCAATCGGAGACCCAGTACTTC	CASSQQGQSETQYF
TRBV5-5	15	TRBD2	many	TRBJ2-3	TGTGCCAGCAGCTTGGTTAGCGGGGGAGCAGATACGCAGTATTTT	CASSLVSGGADTQYF
TRBV5-1	16	TRBD1	-	TRBJ2-5	TGCGCCAGCAGCTTGTCGGGGACAGGCCCCGGGGAGACCCAGTACTTC	CASSLSGTGPGETQYF
TRBV24-1	11	-	many	TRBJ2-2	TGTGCCACCAGTGAAGGCGGGGAGCTGTTTTTT	CATSEGGELFF
TRBV4-2	12	-	-	TRBJ2-2	TGTGCGAGCAAGAGGGATAGCGGGGAGCTGTTTTTT	CASKRDSGELFF
TRBV4-1	17	-	-	TRBJ2-2	TGCGCCAGCAGCCAAGTCCTCGGGGGCTGGGGCACCGGGGAGCTGTTTTTT	CASSQVLGGWGTGELFF
TRBV5-1	14	TRBD1	-	TRBJ1-1	TGCGCCACCAAGACCGGGACAGCGAACACTGAAGCTTTCTTT	CATKTGTANTEAFF
TRBV20-1	12	-	few	TRBJ2-3	TGCAGTGCTAGGTCTGGCACAGATACGCAGTATTTT	CSARSGTDTQYF
TRBV5-4	17	TRBD1	many	TRBJ1-3	TGTGCCAGCAGCTTGGATGCCCAGACAGGGAAAGGAAACACCATATATTTT	CASSLDAQTGKGNTIYF
TRBV4-2	17	-	few	TRBJ1-2	TGTGCCAGCAGCCAAGTATGGGGCGGTAATGAGGGCTATGGCTACACCTTC	CASSQVWGGNEGYGYTF
TRBV6-6	16	TRBD2	many	TRBJ2-3	TGTGCCAGCAGTGACTCAACTAGCGGGGGGGCTGATACGCAGTATTTT	CASSDSTSGGADTQYF
TRBV4-2	14	-	-	TRBJ2-2	TGTGCCAGCAGCCAAGAATCGAGGGGCGGGGAGCTGTTTTTT	CASSQESRGGELFF
TRBV7-2	15	TRBD1	few	TRBJ2-3	TGTGCCAGCAGCGACAGGGACAGGGGCCCAGATACGCAGTATTTT	CASSDRDRGPDTQYF
TRBV12-3/TRBV12-4	16	TRBD1	few	TRBJ1-6	TGTGCCAGCAGTTTATCACTGACAGGGCCAGGGGCACCCCTCCACTTT	CASSLSLTGPGAPLHF
TRBV7-3	18	TRBD2	few	TRBJ2-1	TGTGCCAGCAGCCCGGGACTAGCGGGGGCCCGCTCCTACAATGAGCAGTTCTTC	CASSPGLAGARSYNEQFF
TRBV6-6	15	TRBD1	few	TRBJ1-5	TGTGCCAGCAGTTCCGCAGGGGGCGGGCGGCAGCCCCAGCATTTT	CASSSAGGGRQPQHF
TRBV5-6	15	-	few	TRBJ2-2	TGTGCCAGCAGCTTGTCGGACAGCTACACCGGGGAGCTGTTTTTT	CASSLSDSYTGELFF
TRBV5-1	17	TRBD2	once	TRBJ2-3	TGCGCCAGCAGCTTGGCCCCACTAGCGGGGGGCACGAATACGCAGTATTTT	CASSLAPLAGGTNTQYF
TRBV5-1	14	-	many	TRBJ2-7	TGCGCCAGCAGTCTCCCGGACTCCCTCTACGAGCAGTACTTC	CASSLPDSLYEQYF
TRBV20-1	16	TRBD2	few	TRBJ2-5	TGCAGTGCAGCCCCGGCTAGCGGGGGGGACCAAGAGACCCAGTACTTC	CSAAPASGGDQETQYF
TRBV4-3	16	TRBD2	many	TRBJ2-1	TGCGCCAGCAGCCAAGGGGTAGCGGGGGGTTACAATGAGCAGTTCTTC	CASSQGVAGGYNEQFF
TRBV12-5	16	-	-	TRBJ2-1	TGTGCTAGTGGTTTGGTACTGGGCTTGAGGGCCAATGAGCAGTTCTTC	CASGLVLGLRANEQFF
TRBV12-3/TRBV12-4	17	-	few	TRBJ1-2	TGTGCCAGCAGTTTAGAATGGCGGGACGCTACTCGCTATGGCTACACCTTC	CASSLEWRDATRYGYTF
TRBV4-1	17	TRBD2	once	TRBJ2-5	TGCGCCAGCAGCCATCGGGGGAGGCTAGCGGAACAAGAGACCCAGTACTTC	CASSHRGRLAEQETQYF
TRBV10-2	14	TRBD1	-	TRBJ2-5	TGCGCCAGCCTAGGGACAGGGGGCCAAGAGACCCAGTACTTC	CASLGTGGQETQYF
TRBV30	11	TRBD2	few	TRBJ2-1	TGTGCCTGGAGTCACGGGGGGGGGCAGTTCTTC	CAWSHGGGQFF
TRBV25-1	14	-	-	TRBJ2-5	TGTGCCAGCAGTCCCCCGACGGTGGGGGAGACCCAGTACTTC	CASSPPTVGETQYF
TRBV27	17	-	-	TRBJ1-1	TGTGCCAGCAACCTTAGCGGCAGACGATTCCGGAACACTGAAGCTTTCTTT	CASNLSGRRFRNTEAFF
TRBV18	14	-	few	TRBJ2-3	TGTGCCAGCTCACCGCTCAGCAGCACAGATACGCAGTATTTT	CASSPLSSTDTQYF
TRBV7-2	13	-	-	TRBJ1-5	TGTGCCAGCAGCCAAAACCAGGATCAGCCCCAGCATTTT	CASSQNQDQPQHF
TRBV7-2	14	-	-	TRBJ1-5	TGTGCCAGCAGCTTAGCACACTGGGATCAGCCCCAGCATTTT	CASSLAHWDQPQHF
TRBV12-3/TRBV12-4	15	TRBD1	many	TRBJ2-2	TGTGCCAGCAGTAGTCGACAGGGGTACACCGGGGAGCTGTTTTTT	CASSSRQGYTGELFF
TRBV7-2	16	TRBD1	few	TRBJ1-3	TGTGCCAGCAGCGGTTGGACAGGACCCTCTGGAAACACCATATATTTT	CASSGWTGPSGNTIYF
TRBV24-1	13	TRBD1	-	TRBJ1-2	TGTGCCACGGGGGACAGGCTAGGATATGGCTACACCTTC	CATGDRLGYGYTF
TRBV18	14	-	few	TRBJ2-2	TGTGCCAGCTCACCGACAGAAATCACCGGGGAGCTGTTTTTT	CASSPTEITGELFF
TRBV7-2	18	TRBD2	-	TRBJ2-3	TGTGCCAGCAGCCCCCCCCAACGAGCGGGGGGGCGTTCGGATACGCAGTATTTT	CASSPPQRAGGRSDTQYF